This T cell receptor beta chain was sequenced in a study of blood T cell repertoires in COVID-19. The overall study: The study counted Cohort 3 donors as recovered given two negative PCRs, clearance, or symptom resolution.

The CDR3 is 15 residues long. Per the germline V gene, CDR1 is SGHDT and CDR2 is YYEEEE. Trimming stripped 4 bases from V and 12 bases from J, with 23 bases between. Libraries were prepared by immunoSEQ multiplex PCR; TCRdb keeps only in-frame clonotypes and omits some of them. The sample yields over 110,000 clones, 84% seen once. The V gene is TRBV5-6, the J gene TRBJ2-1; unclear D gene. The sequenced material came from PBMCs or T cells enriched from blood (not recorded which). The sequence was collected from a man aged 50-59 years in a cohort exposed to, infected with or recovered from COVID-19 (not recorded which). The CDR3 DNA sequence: TGTGCCAGCAGCCGACAAACCGATTCACCCCCGAGGCAGTTCTTC. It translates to CASSRQTDSPPRQFF.